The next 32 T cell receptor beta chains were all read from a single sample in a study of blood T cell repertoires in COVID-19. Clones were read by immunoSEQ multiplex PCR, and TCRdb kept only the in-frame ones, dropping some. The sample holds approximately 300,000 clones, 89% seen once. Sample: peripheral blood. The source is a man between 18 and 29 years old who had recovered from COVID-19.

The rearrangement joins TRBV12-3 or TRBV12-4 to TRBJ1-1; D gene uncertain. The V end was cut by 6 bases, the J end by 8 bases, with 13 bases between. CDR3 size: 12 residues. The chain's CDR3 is CASSPTNQEAFF. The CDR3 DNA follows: TGTGCCAGCAGCCCCACCAACCAGGAAGCTTTCTTT.

The CDR3 here is CASSQPRLAEFTDTQYF. The CDR3 DNA sequence: TGCGCCAGCAGCCAACCCCGTCTAGCGGAATTCACAGATACGCAGTATTTT. The chain employs TRBV4-1 and TRBJ2-3, with TRBD2 identical over 7 bases. V trimming: 2 bases; J trimming: 2 bases; junction bases outside the gene matches: 10. Per germline, CDR1 MGHRA and CDR2 YSYEKL. The CDR3 covers 17 residues.

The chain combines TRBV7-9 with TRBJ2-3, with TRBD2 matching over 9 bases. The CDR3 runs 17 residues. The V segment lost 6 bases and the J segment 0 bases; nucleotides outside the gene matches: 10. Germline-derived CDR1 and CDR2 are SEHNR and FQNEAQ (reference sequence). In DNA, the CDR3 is TGTGCCAGCAGACCCGGGACTAGCCGAGCTAGCACAGATACGCAGTATTTT. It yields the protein CASRPGTSRASTDTQYF.

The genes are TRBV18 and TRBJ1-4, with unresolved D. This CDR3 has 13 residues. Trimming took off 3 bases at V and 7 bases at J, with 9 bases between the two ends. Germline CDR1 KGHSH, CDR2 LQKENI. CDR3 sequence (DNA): TGTGCCAGCTCACCGGTGACGGGTGAAAAACTGTTTTTT. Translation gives CASSPVTGEKLFF. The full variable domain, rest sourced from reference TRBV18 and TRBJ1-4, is NAGVMQNPRHLVRRRGQEARLRCSPMKGHSHVYWYRQLPEEGLKFMVYLQKENIIDESGMPKERFSAEFPKEGPSILRIQQVVRGDSAAYFCASSPVTGEKLFFGSGTQLSVL.

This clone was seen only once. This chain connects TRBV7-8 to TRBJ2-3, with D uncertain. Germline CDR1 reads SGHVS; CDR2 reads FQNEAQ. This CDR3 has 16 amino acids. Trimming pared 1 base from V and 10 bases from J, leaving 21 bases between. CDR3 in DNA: TGTGCCAGCAGCTTAGATGGCGGCCAATATCCGGGTTCGCAGTATTTT. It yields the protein CASSLDGGQYPGSQYF.

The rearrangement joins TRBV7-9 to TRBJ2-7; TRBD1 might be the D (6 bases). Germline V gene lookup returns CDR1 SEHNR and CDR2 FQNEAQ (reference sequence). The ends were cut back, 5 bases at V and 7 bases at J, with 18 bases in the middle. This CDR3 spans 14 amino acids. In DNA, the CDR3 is TGTGCCAGCAGCCCGGGACAAACCGCTGGGGAGCAGTACTTC. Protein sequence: CASSPGQTAGEQYF.

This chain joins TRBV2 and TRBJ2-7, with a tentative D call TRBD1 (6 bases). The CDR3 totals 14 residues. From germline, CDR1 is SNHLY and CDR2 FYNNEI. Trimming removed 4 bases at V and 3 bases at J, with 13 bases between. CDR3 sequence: CASSVATGFYEQYF. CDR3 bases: TGTGCCAGCAGTGTTGCAACAGGGTTCTACGAGCAGTACTTC.

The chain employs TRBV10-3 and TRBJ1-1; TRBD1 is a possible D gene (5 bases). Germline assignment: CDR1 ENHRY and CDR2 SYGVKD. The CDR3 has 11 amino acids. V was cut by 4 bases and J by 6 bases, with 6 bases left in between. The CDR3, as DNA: TGTGCCATCAGTGTAGGGGCTGAAGCTTTCTTT. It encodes CAISVGAEAFF.

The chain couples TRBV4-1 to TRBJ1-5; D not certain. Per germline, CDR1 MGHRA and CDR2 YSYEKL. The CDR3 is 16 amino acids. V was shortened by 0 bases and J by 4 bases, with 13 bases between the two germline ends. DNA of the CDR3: TGCGCCAGCAGCCAAGATGGAGCCCATGGGAATCAGCCCCAGCATTTT. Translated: CASSQDGAHGNQPQHF.

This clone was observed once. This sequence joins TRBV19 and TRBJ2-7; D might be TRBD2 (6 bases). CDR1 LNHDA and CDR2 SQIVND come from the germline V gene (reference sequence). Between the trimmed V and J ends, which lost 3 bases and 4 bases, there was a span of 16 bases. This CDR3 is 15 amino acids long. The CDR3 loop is CASSILEGVGYEQYF. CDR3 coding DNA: TGTGCCAGTAGTATCTTGGAGGGAGTTGGTTACGAGCAGTACTTC. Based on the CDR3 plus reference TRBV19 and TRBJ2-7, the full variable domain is DGGITQSPKYLFRKEGQNVTLSCEQNLNHDAMYWYRQDPGQGLRLIYYSQIVNDFQKGDIAEGYSVSREKKESFPLTVTSAQKNPTAFYLCASSILEGVGYEQYFGPGTRLTVT.

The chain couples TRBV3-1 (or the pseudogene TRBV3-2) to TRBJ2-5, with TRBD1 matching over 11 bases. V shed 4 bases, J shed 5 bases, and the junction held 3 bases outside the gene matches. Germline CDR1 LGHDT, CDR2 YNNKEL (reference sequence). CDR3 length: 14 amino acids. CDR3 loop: CASSPGTGGETQYF. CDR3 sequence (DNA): TGTGCCAGCAGCCCGGGGACAGGGGGTGAGACCCAGTACTTC.

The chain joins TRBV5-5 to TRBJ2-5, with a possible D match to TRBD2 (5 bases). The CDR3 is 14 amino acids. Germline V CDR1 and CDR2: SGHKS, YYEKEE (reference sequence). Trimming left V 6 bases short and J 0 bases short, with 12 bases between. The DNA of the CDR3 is TGTGCCAGCATGAGACCGGGATACCAAGAGACCCAGTACTTC. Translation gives CASMRPGYQETQYF. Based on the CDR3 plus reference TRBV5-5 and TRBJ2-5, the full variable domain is DAGVTQSPTHLIKTRGQQVTLRCSPISGHKSVSWYQQVLGQGPQFIFQYYEKEERGRGNFPDRFSARQFPNYSSELNVNALLLGDSALYLCASMRPGYQETQYFGPGTRLLVL.

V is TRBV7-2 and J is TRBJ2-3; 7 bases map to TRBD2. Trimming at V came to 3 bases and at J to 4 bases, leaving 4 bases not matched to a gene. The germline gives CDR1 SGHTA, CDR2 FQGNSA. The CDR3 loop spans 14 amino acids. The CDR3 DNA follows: TGTGCCAGCAGCTTTACTAGCGACGCAGATACGCAGTATTTT. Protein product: CASSFTSDADTQYF.

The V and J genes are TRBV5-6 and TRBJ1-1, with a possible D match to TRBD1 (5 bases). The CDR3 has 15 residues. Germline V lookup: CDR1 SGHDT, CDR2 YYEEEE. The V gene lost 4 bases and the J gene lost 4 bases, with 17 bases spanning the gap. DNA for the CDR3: TGTGCCAGCAGCCAAGGAAGTATTAGGGGCACTGAAGCTTTCTTT. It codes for CASSQGSIRGTEAFF.

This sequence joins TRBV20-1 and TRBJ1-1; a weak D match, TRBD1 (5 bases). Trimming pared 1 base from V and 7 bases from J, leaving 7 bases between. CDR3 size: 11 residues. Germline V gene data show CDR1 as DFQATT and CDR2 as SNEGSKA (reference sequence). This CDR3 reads CSARGGVEAFF. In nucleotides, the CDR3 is TGCAGTGCTAGAGGGGGGGTTGAAGCTTTCTTT.

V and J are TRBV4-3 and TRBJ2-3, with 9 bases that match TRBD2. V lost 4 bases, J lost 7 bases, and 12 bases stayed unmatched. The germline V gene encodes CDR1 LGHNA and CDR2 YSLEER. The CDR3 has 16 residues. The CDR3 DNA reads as TGCGCCAGCAGCCCCCCTGGCGGGGGGGCCGTTAATACGCAGTATTTT. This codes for CASSPPGGGAVNTQYF.

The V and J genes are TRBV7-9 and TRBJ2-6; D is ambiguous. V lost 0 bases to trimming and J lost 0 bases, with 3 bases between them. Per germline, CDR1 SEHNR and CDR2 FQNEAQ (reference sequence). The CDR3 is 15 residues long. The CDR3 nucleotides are TGTGCCAGCAGCTTAGCACACTCTGGGGCCAACGTCCTGACTTTC. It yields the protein CASSLAHSGANVLTF.

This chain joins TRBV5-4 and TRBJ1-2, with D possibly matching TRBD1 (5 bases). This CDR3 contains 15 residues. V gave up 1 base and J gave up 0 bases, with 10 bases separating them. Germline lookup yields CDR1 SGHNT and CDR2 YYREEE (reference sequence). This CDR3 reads CASSLYRSANYGYTF. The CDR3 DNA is TGTGCCAGCAGCTTGTACAGGAGCGCTAACTATGGCTACACCTTC.

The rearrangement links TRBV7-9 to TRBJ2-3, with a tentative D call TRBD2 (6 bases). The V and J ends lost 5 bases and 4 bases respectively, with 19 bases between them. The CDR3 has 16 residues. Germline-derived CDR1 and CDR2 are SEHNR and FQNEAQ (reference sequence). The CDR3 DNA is TGTGCCAGCAGCCGCGGGACCTCCGCCTGGTCAGATACGCAGTATTTT. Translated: CASSRGTSAWSDTQYF.

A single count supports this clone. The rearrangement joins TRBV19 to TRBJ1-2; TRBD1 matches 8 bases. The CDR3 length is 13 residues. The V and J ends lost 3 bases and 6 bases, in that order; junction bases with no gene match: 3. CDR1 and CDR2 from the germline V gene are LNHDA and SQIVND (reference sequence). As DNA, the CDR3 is TGTGCCAGTAGTATCCAGGGGGCGGATGGCTACACCTTC. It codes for CASSIQGADGYTF.

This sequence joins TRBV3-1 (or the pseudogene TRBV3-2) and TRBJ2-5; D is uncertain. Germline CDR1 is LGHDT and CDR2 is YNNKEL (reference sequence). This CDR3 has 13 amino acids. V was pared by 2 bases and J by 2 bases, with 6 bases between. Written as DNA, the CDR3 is TGTGCCAGCAGCCAACAGCGTCAAGAGACCCAGTACTTC. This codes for CASSQQRQETQYF.

The DNA for the CDR3 is TGCGCCAGCAGCTTTGGACGGGGGGGAAACACCGGGGAGCTGTTTTTT. It codes for CASSFGRGGNTGELFF. The chain recombines TRBV5-1 with TRBJ2-2, with 8 bases that match TRBD2. Trimming removed 2 bases from V and 2 bases from J; junction bases left unmatched: 5. Germline-derived CDR1 and CDR2 are SGHRS and YFSETQ. CDR3 length: 16 amino acids. Filled out from reference TRBV5-1 and TRBJ2-2, the complete variable domain reads KAGVTQTPRYLIKTRGQQVTLSCSPISGHRSVSWYQQTPGQGLQFLFEYFSETQRNKGNFPGRFSGRQFSNSRSEMNVSTLELGDSALYLCASSFGRGGNTGELFFGEGSRLTVL.

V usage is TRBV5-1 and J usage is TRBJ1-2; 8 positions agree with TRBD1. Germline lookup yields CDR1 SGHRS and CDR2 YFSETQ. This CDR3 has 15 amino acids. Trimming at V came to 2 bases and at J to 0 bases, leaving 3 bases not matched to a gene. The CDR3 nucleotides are TGCGCCAGCAGCTTTGGACAGGGAGCTAACTATGGCTACACCTTC. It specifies CASSFGQGANYGYTF.

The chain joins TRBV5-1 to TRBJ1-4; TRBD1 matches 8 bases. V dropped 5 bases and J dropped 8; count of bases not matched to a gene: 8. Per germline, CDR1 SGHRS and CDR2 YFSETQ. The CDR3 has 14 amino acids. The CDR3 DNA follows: TGCGCCAGCAGTCCGGACAGGGACGGCGAAAAACTGTTTTTT. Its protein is CASSPDRDGEKLFF.

CDR3 sequence (DNA): TGTGCCACCAGCATTATCCAAGAGACCCAGTACTTC. Translation: CATSIIQETQYF. The V gene is TRBV15, the J gene TRBJ2-5; D is unresolved. This CDR3 is built from 12 residues. Germline CDR1 and CDR2: LNHNV and YYDKDF (reference sequence). Deletions cut 4 bases from V and 1 base from J, with 4 bases between.

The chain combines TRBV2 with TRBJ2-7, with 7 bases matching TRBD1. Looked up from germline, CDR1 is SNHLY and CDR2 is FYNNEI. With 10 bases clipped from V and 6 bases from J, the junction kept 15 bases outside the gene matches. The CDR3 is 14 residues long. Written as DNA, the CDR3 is TGTGCCACCCTACCCCAGACAGGGATTGGCGAGCAGTACTTC. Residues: CATLPQTGIGEQYF.

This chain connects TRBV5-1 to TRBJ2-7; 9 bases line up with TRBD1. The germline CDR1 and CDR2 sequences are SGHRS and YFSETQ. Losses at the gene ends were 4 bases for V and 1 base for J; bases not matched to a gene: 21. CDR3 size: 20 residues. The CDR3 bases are TGCGCCAGCAGCCAAATCCGGGACAGGGTATTAGAGGGTTTTTCCTACGAGCAGTACTTC. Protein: CASSQIRDRVLEGFSYEQYF.

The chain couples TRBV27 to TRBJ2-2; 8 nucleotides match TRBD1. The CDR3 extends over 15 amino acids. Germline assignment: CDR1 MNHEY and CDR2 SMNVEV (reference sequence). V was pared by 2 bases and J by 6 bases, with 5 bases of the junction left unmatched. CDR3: CASSLLGQDPGELFF. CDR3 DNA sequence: TGTGCCAGCAGTTTACTGGGACAGGATCCCGGGGAGCTGTTTTTT.

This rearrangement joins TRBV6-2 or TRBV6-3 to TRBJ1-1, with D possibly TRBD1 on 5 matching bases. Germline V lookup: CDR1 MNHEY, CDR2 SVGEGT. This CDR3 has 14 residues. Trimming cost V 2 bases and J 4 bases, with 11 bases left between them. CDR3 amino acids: CASSYAGGGTEAFF. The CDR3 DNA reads TGTGCCAGCAGTTACGCCGGGGGTGGCACTGAAGCTTTCTTT.

CDR3 protein: CASRAAPGGRETQYF. The CDR3 DNA is TGCGCCAGCAGAGCGGCCCCAGGGGGCCGGGAGACCCAGTACTTC. This chain uses TRBV5-1 with TRBJ2-5, with 8 bases aligning to TRBD1. The J segment lost 5 bases and the V segment lost 5 bases, leaving 11 bases of the junction unmatched. Looked up from germline, CDR1 is SGHRS and CDR2 is YFSETQ. The CDR3 has 15 amino acids.

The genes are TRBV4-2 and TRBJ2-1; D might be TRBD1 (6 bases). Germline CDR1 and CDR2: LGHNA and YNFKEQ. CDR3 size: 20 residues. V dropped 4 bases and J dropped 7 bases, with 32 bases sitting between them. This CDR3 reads CASSRNLGINPSGVGNEQFF. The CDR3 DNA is TGTGCCAGCAGCCGTAACCTGGGAATCAATCCGTCAGGGGTGGGGAATGAGCAGTTCTTC.

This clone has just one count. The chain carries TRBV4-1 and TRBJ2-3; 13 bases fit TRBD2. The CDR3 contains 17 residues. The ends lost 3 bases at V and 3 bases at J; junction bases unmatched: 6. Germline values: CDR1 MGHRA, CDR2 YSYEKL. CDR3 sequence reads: CASSHPLAGGRTDTQYF. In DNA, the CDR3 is TGCGCCAGCAGCCACCCACTAGCGGGGGGGAGGACAGATACGCAGTATTTT.